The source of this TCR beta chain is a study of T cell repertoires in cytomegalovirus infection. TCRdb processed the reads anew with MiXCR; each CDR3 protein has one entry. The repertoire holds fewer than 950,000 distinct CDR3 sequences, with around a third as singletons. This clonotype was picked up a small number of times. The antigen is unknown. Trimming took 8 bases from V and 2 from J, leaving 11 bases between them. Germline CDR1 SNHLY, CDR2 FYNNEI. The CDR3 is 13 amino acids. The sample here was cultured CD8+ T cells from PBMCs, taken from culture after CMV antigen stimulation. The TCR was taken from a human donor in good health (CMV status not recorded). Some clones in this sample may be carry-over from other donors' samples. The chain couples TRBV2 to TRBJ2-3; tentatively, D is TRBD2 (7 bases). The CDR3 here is CASVGGATDTQYF. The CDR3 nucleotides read TGTGCCAGCGTAGGGGGGGCCACAGATACGCAGTATTTT.